The present entry profiles one T cell receptor beta chain with its context. Its antigen is undetermined. This specimen comes from a study of T cells expressing NK-cell markers. The wider study: Each TCR beta repertoire originated in sorted T cells that were CD3+CD56+NKG2C+, CD3+CD56+NKG2C- or CD3+CD56-NKG2C+. Seven of eight sequenced donors tested HCMV-seropositive; one tested seronegative. Study outcomes and limitations: The CD3+CD56-NKG2C+ fraction of a handful of donors was also led by these clonotypes.

Using the 5' RACE reads, TCRdb records one entry per CDR3 protein without DNA. This sample's table reports about 300,000 distinct CDR3 sequences. Germline values: CDR1 SNHLY, CDR2 FYNNEI. The CDR3 extends over 16 amino acids. The sequence was obtained from a woman between 18 and 70 years old in good health. The chain couples TRBV2 to TRBJ2-1; lacking DNA, the TRBD2 call made by TCRdb goes unchecked. The specimen was blood T cells: a sorted CD56 or NKG2C T cell subset, CD4+ or CD8+ T cells, or bulk PBMC T cells (not recorded which). The CDR3 loop is CASSEEGTRHYNEQFF.